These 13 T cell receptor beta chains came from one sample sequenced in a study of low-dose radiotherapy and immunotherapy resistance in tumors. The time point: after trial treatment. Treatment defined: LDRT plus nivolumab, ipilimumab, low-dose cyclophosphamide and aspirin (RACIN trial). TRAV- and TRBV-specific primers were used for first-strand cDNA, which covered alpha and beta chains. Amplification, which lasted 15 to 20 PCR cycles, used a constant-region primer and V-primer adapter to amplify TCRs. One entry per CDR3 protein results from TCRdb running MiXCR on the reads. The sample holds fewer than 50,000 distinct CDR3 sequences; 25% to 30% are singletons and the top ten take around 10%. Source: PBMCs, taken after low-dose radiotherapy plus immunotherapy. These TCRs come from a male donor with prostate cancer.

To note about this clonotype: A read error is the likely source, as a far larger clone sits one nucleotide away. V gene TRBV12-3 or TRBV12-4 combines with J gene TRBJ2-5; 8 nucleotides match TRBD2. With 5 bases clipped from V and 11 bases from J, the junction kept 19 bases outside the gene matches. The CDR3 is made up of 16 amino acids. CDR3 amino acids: CASSPLGGSGVGEQYF. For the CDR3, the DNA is TGTGCCAGCAGTCCCCTCGGTGGTAGCGGGGTAGGTGAGCAGTACTTC.

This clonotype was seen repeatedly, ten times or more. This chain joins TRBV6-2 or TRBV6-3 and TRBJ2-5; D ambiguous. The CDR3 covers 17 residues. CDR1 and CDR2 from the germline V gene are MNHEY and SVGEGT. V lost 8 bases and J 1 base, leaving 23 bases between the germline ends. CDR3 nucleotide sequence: TGTGCCAGCCCCGCGAAGTTCCGGAGCAGGACCCAAGAGACCCAGTACTTC. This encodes CASPAKFRSRTQETQYF.

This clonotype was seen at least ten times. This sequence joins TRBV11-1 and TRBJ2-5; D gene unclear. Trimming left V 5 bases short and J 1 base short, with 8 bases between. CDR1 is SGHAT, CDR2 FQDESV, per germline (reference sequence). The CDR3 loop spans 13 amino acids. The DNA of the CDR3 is TGTGCCAGCAGCCTAAGGGCCCAAGAGACCCAGTACTTC. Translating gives CASSLRAQETQYF.

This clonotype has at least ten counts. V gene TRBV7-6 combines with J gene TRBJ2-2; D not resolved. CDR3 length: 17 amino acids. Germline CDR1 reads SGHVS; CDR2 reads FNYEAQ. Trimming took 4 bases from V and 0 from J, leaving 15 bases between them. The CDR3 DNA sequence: TGTGCCAGCAGCTCCCCCCCGGAGCGCCCGAACACCGGGGAGCTGTTTTTT. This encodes CASSSPPERPNTGELFF.

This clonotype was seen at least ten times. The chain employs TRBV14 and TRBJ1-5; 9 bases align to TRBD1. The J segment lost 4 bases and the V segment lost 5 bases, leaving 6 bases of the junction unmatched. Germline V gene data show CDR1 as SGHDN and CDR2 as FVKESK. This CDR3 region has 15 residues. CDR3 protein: CASSLTGTGNQPQHF. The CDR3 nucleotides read TGTGCCAGCAGCTTAACCGGGACAGGGAATCAGCCCCAGCATTTT.

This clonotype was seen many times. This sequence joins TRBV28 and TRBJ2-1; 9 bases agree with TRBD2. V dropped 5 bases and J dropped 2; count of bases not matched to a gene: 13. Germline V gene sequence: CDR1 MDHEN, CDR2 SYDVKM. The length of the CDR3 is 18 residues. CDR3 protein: CASSPGWVQREAYNEQFF. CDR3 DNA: TGTGCCAGCAGTCCGGGTTGGGTTCAGCGGGAGGCCTACAATGAGCAGTTCTTC.

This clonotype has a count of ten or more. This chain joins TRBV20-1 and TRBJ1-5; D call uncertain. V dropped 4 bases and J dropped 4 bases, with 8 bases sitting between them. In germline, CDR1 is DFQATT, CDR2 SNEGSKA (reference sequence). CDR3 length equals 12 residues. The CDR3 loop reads CSATSGNQPQHF. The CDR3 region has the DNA TGCAGTGCTACCTCTGGGAATCAGCCCCAGCATTTT.

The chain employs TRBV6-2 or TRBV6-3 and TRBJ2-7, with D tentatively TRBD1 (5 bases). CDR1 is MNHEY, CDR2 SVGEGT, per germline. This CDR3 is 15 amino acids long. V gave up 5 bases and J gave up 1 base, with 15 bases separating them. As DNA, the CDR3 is TGTGCCAGCAGTGGTCAGACAGCGACTTCCTACGAGCAGTACTTC. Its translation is CASSGQTATSYEQYF.

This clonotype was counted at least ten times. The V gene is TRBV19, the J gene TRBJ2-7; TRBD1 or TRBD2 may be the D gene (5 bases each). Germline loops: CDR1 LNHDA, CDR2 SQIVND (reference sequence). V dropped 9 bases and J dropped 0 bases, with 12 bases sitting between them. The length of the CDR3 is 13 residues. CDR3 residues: CASVGDDSYEQYF. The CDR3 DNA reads TGTGCCAGCGTGGGGGACGACTCCTACGAGCAGTACTTC.

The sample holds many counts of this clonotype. The DNA for the CDR3 is TGCAGCGTTGGGGGTTCTCTTGGCTACACCTTC. Translating gives CSVGGSLGYTF. The rearrangement joins TRBV29-1 to TRBJ1-2, with D uncertain. CDR1 SQVTM and CDR2 ANQGSEA come from the germline V gene. The CDR3 runs to 11 residues. Trimming shortened V by 4 bases and J by 7 bases, and 10 bases separated the two germline ends.

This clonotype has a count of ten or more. DNA of the CDR3: TGTGCCAGCAGTTTCCTGCCTGGGACTAGCGGGAACAATGAGCAGTTCTTC. Encoded protein: CASSFLPGTSGNNEQFF. The genes are TRBV28 and TRBJ2-1, with 13 bases lining up with TRBD2. Germline V gene sequence: CDR1 MDHEN, CDR2 SYDVKM. This CDR3 is 17 amino acids long. The V and J ends lost 3 bases and 5 bases, in that order; junction bases with no gene match: 7.

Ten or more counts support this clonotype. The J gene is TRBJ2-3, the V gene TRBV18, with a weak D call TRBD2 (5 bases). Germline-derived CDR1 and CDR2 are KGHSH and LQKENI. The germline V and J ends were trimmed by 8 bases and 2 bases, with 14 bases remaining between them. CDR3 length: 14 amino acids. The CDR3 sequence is CASTRGVSTDTQYF. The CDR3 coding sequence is TGTGCCAGCACCCGGGGTGTCTCCACAGATACGCAGTATTTT.

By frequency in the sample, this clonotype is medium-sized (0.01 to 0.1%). The CDR3, as DNA: TGTGCCAGCAGCTTGGGACAGCAAGAGACCCAGTACTTC. Protein sequence: CASSLGQQETQYF. The chain carries TRBV5-5 and TRBJ2-5; perhaps TRBD1 as D (5 bases). The CDR3 runs 13 residues. Between the trimmed V and J ends, which lost 0 bases and 2 bases, there was a span of 5 bases. Germline CDR1 SGHKS, CDR2 YYEKEE (reference sequence).